This T cell receptor (beta chain) was identified in a study of Ad26.COV2.S vaccination and SARS-CoV-2 variants. The overall study: COV1001, an Ad26.COV2.S trial, supplied this vaccine-arm donor. Intramuscular Ad26.COV2.S doses were given once or twice, 56 days apart.

Measured with immunoSEQ multiplex PCR; TCRdb has only the in-frame clones, and not every one. The sample lists about 350,000 clones; 80% to 90% were seen once. Regarding treatment: roughly 19 received Ad26.COV2.S at low or high dose, single or two shots; about five received placebo; per-sample allocation not given. Day 63 after the first vaccine or placebo injection was the time point for sampling. The CDR3 covers 15 residues. The gene calls are TRBV21-1 and TRBJ2-5; TRBD1 was called by the table and not checked on the DNA. TRBV21-1 is shown as a pseudogene. The sequencing used peripheral blood, collected in a trial of Ad26.COV2.S vaccine versus placebo. The sequence was collected from a person aged 18 to 59 who received the Ad26.COV2.S COVID-19 vaccine or a placebo. This chain's CDR3 is CASSKDPRQGETQYF. CDR3 coding DNA: TGTGCCAGCAGCAAAGACCCGAGACAGGGGGAGACCCAGTACTTC.